This T cell receptor beta chain was retrieved from a study of Ad26.COV2.S vaccination and SARS-CoV-2 variants. The study, taken as a whole, reports: Reported post-vaccination CD8+ and CD4+ T cell responses to spike showed substantial breadth.

Profiling relied on immunoSEQ multiplex PCR, and the TCRdb table lists in-frame clones only, not all of them. The sample yields more than 400,000 clones, about 90% seen once. As concerns this clone: The antigen is undetermined.

Treatment in this sample: some 20 received Ad26.COV2.S at low or high dose, single or two shots; about 5 received placebo; per-sample allocation not given. The study sampled participants on day 63 after the first vaccine or placebo injection. Recruitment in Boston yielded a donor of adult age, 18-55 years. The sequencing used peripheral blood, collected in a trial of Ad26.COV2.S vaccine versus placebo. This clonotype originated in a person between 18 and 65 years old who received the Ad26.COV2.S COVID-19 vaccine or a placebo.

The CDR3 is CASSLVEREETQYF. Here the CDR3 DNA reads TGTGCCAGCAGCTTAGTGGAGAGGGAAGAGACCCAGTACTTC. The gene calls are TRBV5-4 and TRBJ2-5; possibly TRBD2 for D (5 bases). This CDR3 is built from 14 residues. Germline V gene lookup returns CDR1 SGHNT and CDR2 YYREEE (reference sequence). V shed 2 bases and J shed 3 bases, with 11 bases lying between them.